This T cell receptor beta chain originates from a study of T cells after yellow fever vaccination. Looking at the study overall: Those fractions that held only low numbers of cells were prepared using the SMART-Seq v4 Ultra Low Input RNA kit.

This clonotype was detected a few times. The antigen is undetermined. TCRdb recomputed calls from the 5' RACE reads with MiXCR, one row per CDR3 protein. Of 550,000 to 750,000 distinct CDR3 sequences listed, 13% are singletons. Trimming stripped 6 bases from V and 10 bases from J, with 11 bases between. The CDR3 has 11 residues. Study-wide points: Among all clonotypes, a small share was observed in both CD4 and CD8 compartments.

The sequence was obtained from a man aged 25-45 years who received the YFV17D yellow fever vaccine. The chain links TRBV12-3 or TRBV12-4 to TRBJ2-3; D not resolved. The starting material was PBMCs, obtained on the day of the yellow fever booster vaccination. The CDR3 bases are TGTGCCAGCAGGCAAACGGGCGCGCAGTATTTT. Protein product: CASRQTGAQYF.